These T cell receptor beta chains were read from a single sample in a study of regulatory T cells in long-lasting Graves disease. TCRdb redid the calling of the multiplex PCR reads with MiXCR, one entry per CDR3 protein. The profile shows approximately 470,000 distinct CDR3 sequences, about 17% of them singletons. A further study also used this sample, focusing on T cells in Graves' hyperthyroidism and ophthalmopathy.

Sequences were derived from peripheral blood mononuclear cells (PBMCs), sampled at new diagnosis, from a patient treated with antithyroid drugs. These receptors all stem from a man aged 35 to 55 with Graves disease. CDR3s include the opening cysteine and the closing phenylalanine or tryptophan. The order of the fields is CDR3 length, J gene, V gene, clone size, D gene, CDR3 DNA, CDR3 protein. The D gene is left open where the match is weak. A clone size is listed for some rows: how often the clone was seen (once, few, many), or a class if it is expanded.

CDR3 length: 16
J gene: TRBJ2-2
V gene: TRBV10-2
clone size: NA
D gene: NA
CDR3 DNA: TGCGCCAGCAGTCGCCAGGGCAAAGAGAACACCGGGGAGCTGTTTTTT
CDR3 protein: CASSRQGKENTGELFF

CDR3 length: 13
J gene: TRBJ2-5
V gene: TRBV11-1
clone size: NA
D gene: TRBD1
CDR3 DNA: TGTGCCAGCAGCCAGGGGGAGCGGGAGACCCAGTACTTC
CDR3 protein: CASSQGERETQYF

CDR3 length: 15
J gene: TRBJ2-3
V gene: TRBV6-2/TRBV6-3
clone size: NA
D gene: TRBD2
CDR3 DNA: TGTGCCAGCAGTTACAGCGGGAGTCGGACAGATACGCAGTATTTT
CDR3 protein: CASSYSGSRTDTQYF

CDR3 length: 17
J gene: TRBJ2-3
V gene: TRBV28
clone size: many
D gene: TRBD2
CDR3 DNA: TGTGCCAGCAGTTCCCCCGCGGGGGGCATTAGCACAGATACGCAGTATTTT
CDR3 protein: CASSSPAGGISTDTQYF

CDR3 length: 17
J gene: TRBJ1-2
V gene: TRBV20-1
clone size: many
D gene: TRBD1
CDR3 DNA: TGCAGTGCTAGAGATCGGACAGGCCACAACTTTAACTATGGCTACACCTTC
CDR3 protein: CSARDRTGHNFNYGYTF

CDR3 length: 15
J gene: TRBJ2-1
V gene: TRBV13
clone size: NA
D gene: NA
CDR3 DNA: TGTGCCAGCAGCGAGAGGGAGAGGTACCTCCGCGAGCAGTTCTTC
CDR3 protein: CASSERERYLREQFF

CDR3 length: 12
J gene: TRBJ1-1
V gene: TRBV27
clone size: many
D gene: NA
CDR3 DNA: TGTGCCAGCAGTTTGAAGGGGACTGAAGCTTTCTTT
CDR3 protein: CASSLKGTEAFF

CDR3 length: 16
J gene: TRBJ2-3
V gene: TRBV11-2
clone size: many
D gene: TRBD1
CDR3 DNA: TGTGCCAGCAGCTTTGCCGGACAGGGTAGCACAGATACGCAGTATTTT
CDR3 protein: CASSFAGQGSTDTQYF

CDR3 length: 14
J gene: TRBJ1-5
V gene: TRBV6-2/TRBV6-3
clone size: NA
D gene: TRBD1
CDR3 DNA: TGTGCCAGCAGTGAATCAGGGGGTAGTCAGCCCCAGCATTTT
CDR3 protein: CASSESGGSQPQHF

CDR3 length: 14
J gene: TRBJ1-3
V gene: TRBV6-5
clone size: NA
D gene: NA
CDR3 DNA: TGTGCCAGCAGTTACTCGACTTCTGGAAACACCATATATTTT
CDR3 protein: CASSYSTSGNTIYF

CDR3 length: 14
J gene: TRBJ1-1
V gene: TRBV11-1
clone size: many
D gene: TRBD1
CDR3 DNA: TGTGCCAGCAGCAAGGACAGGGTGGTGGCTGAAGCTTTCTTT
CDR3 protein: CASSKDRVVAEAFF

CDR3 length: 15
J gene: TRBJ2-1
V gene: TRBV12-3/TRBV12-4
clone size: many
D gene: TRBD1
CDR3 DNA: TGTGCCAGCAGTCAAACAGGGGGCGACTACAATGAGCAGTTCTTC
CDR3 protein: CASSQTGGDYNEQFF

CDR3 length: 15
J gene: TRBJ1-5
V gene: TRBV2
clone size: many
D gene: NA
CDR3 DNA: TGTGCCAGCAGTGCAGGGGCTCGGGGCAATCAGCCCCAGCATTTT
CDR3 protein: CASSAGARGNQPQHF

CDR3 length: 14
J gene: TRBJ1-3
V gene: TRBV18
clone size: many
D gene: TRBD1
CDR3 DNA: TGTGCCAGCTCACCTCTACAGGGGCTGAACACCATATATTTT
CDR3 protein: CASSPLQGLNTIYF

CDR3 length: 17
J gene: TRBJ2-3
V gene: TRBV28
clone size: many
D gene: TRBD2
CDR3 DNA: TGTGCCAGCAGTTTAGGACTAGCGGCTGCGGGCACAGATACGCAGTATTTT
CDR3 protein: CASSLGLAAAGTDTQYF

CDR3 length: 15
J gene: TRBJ2-1
V gene: TRBV6-2/TRBV6-3
clone size: many
D gene: NA
CDR3 DNA: TGTGCCAGCAGTTCCCCGGGCAGGGAATACAATGAGCAGTTCTTC
CDR3 protein: CASSSPGREYNEQFF

CDR3 length: 12
J gene: TRBJ1-4
V gene: TRBV29-1
clone size: NA
D gene: NA
CDR3 DNA: TGCAGCGTTACGGGGCTGAATGAAAAACTGTTTTTT
CDR3 protein: CSVTGLNEKLFF

CDR3 length: 14
J gene: TRBJ2-7
V gene: TRBV5-1
clone size: many
D gene: TRBD1
CDR3 DNA: TGCGCCAGCCGGAAACAGGGGGCCTCCTACGAGCAGTACTTC
CDR3 protein: CASRKQGASYEQYF

CDR3 length: 14
J gene: TRBJ1-1
V gene: TRBV6-2/TRBV6-3
clone size: NA
D gene: TRBD1
CDR3 DNA: TGTGCCAGCAATTTGGGACAGGCGAACACTGAAGCTTTCTTT
CDR3 protein: CASNLGQANTEAFF

CDR3 length: 13
J gene: TRBJ2-2
V gene: TRBV2
clone size: many
D gene: NA
CDR3 DNA: TGTGCCAGCAGTGCTAGAACGCCCGGGGAGCTGTTTTTT
CDR3 protein: CASSARTPGELFF

CDR3 length: 15
J gene: TRBJ1-2
V gene: TRBV2
clone size: NA
D gene: TRBD1
CDR3 DNA: TGTGCCAGCTCACCACGGGACAGGCCTCCTAATGGCTACACCTTC
CDR3 protein: CASSPRDRPPNGYTF

CDR3 length: 16
J gene: TRBJ1-2
V gene: TRBV20-1
clone size: few
D gene: TRBD1
CDR3 DNA: TGCAGTGCTCCCGGGGTTAACAGGGGCCACATCCGGGGCTACACCTTC
CDR3 protein: CSAPGVNRGHIRGYTF

CDR3 length: 15
J gene: TRBJ2-7
V gene: TRBV29-1
clone size: many
D gene: NA
CDR3 DNA: TGCAGCGTTGAAAGGGCAGGGGTGGCCTCCTACGAGCAGTACTTC
CDR3 protein: CSVERAGVASYEQYF

CDR3 length: 15
J gene: TRBJ2-1
V gene: TRBV5-1
clone size: NA
D gene: TRBD1
CDR3 DNA: TGCGCCAGCAGCCCACACAGGGGGGAATCGGCTGAGCAGTTCTTC
CDR3 protein: CASSPHRGESAEQFF

CDR3 length: 15
J gene: TRBJ2-3
V gene: TRBV19
clone size: many
D gene: TRBD2
CDR3 DNA: TGTGCCAGTGACCAGATGAGCGGGAGTCTGCGAACGCAGTATTTT
CDR3 protein: CASDQMSGSLRTQYF

CDR3 length: 14
J gene: TRBJ2-7
V gene: TRBV20-1
clone size: few
D gene: TRBD2
CDR3 DNA: TGCAGTGCTAGAGATAGCGGGAGGGCCCACGAGCAGTACTTC
CDR3 protein: CSARDSGRAHEQYF

CDR3 length: 13
J gene: TRBJ2-1
V gene: TRBV6-2/TRBV6-3
clone size: NA
D gene: NA
CDR3 DNA: TGTGCCAGCAAGGTAGCGGCAAACAATGAGCAGTTCTTC
CDR3 protein: CASKVAANNEQFF

CDR3 length: 14
J gene: TRBJ1-1
V gene: TRBV12-3/TRBV12-4
clone size: many
D gene: TRBD1
CDR3 DNA: TGTGCCAGCAGTCAACAGGGGTGGAACACTGAAGCTTTCTTT
CDR3 protein: CASSQQGWNTEAFF

CDR3 length: 15
J gene: TRBJ2-7
V gene: TRBV11-2
clone size: many
D gene: TRBD2
CDR3 DNA: TGTGCCAGCAGCTTAGGGGCGGGAGAGGGCTACGAGCAGTACTTC
CDR3 protein: CASSLGAGEGYEQYF

CDR3 length: 15
J gene: TRBJ2-1
V gene: TRBV11-2
clone size: many
D gene: TRBD2
CDR3 DNA: TGTGCCAGCAGCTTCTCTAGCGGGGATTACAATGAGCAGTTCTTC
CDR3 protein: CASSFSSGDYNEQFF

CDR3 length: 15
J gene: TRBJ2-5
V gene: TRBV5-1
clone size: many
D gene: TRBD2
CDR3 DNA: TGCGCCAGCAGCTCGGGACTAGCGGGAGTAGAGACCCAGTACTTC
CDR3 protein: CASSSGLAGVETQYF

CDR3 length: 16
J gene: TRBJ1-4
V gene: TRBV11-2
clone size: many
D gene: NA
CDR3 DNA: TGTGCCAGCAGCTTAGATCCGAACTTTCGGGGTGAAAAACTGTTTTTT
CDR3 protein: CASSLDPNFRGEKLFF

CDR3 length: 15
J gene: TRBJ2-5
V gene: TRBV5-1
clone size: many
D gene: NA
CDR3 DNA: TGTGCCAGCAGCTTGGATCAGGGGAGGCAAGAGACCCAGTACTTC
CDR3 protein: CASSLDQGRQETQYF

CDR3 length: 15
J gene: TRBJ2-5
V gene: TRBV2
clone size: many
D gene: TRBD2
CDR3 DNA: TGTGCCTTGTCCGGGGCTAGCGGGTACCAAGAGACCCAGTACTTC
CDR3 protein: CALSGASGYQETQYF

CDR3 length: 15
J gene: TRBJ2-3
V gene: TRBV7-9
clone size: many
D gene: TRBD2
CDR3 DNA: TGTGCCAGCAGCCTGACTAGCGGGAGGGAAGATACGCAGTATTTT
CDR3 protein: CASSLTSGREDTQYF

CDR3 length: 14
J gene: TRBJ2-7
V gene: TRBV7-3
clone size: many
D gene: TRBD1
CDR3 DNA: TGTGCCAGCAGCCTAAGGGACAGGGGCTACGAGCAGTACTTC
CDR3 protein: CASSLRDRGYEQYF

CDR3 length: 14
J gene: TRBJ2-7
V gene: TRBV20-1
clone size: NA
D gene: TRBD2
CDR3 DNA: TGCAGTGCTAAGGTAGCGGGAGGTGGCAACGAGCAGTACTTC
CDR3 protein: CSAKVAGGGNEQYF

CDR3 length: 15
J gene: TRBJ1-5
V gene: TRBV25-1
clone size: NA
D gene: TRBD1
CDR3 DNA: TGTGCCAGCAGTGAATCAGGGGGCGTTGGTCAGCCCCAGCATTTT
CDR3 protein: CASSESGGVGQPQHF

CDR3 length: 12
J gene: TRBJ2-7
V gene: TRBV30
clone size: NA
D gene: NA
CDR3 DNA: TGTGCCTGGAGCCTGGGACTGTACGAGCAGTACTTC
CDR3 protein: CAWSLGLYEQYF

CDR3 length: 14
J gene: TRBJ2-1
V gene: TRBV5-1
clone size: few
D gene: TRBD2
CDR3 DNA: TGCGCCACCCAGACTAGCCCCTCCTACAATGAGCAGTTCTTC
CDR3 protein: CATQTSPSYNEQFF

CDR3 length: 13
J gene: TRBJ1-5
V gene: TRBV12-3/TRBV12-4
clone size: many
D gene: NA
CDR3 DNA: TGTGCCAGCAGTTTTTCAGGGAATCAGCCCCAGCATTTT
CDR3 protein: CASSFSGNQPQHF

CDR3 length: 18
J gene: TRBJ2-3
V gene: TRBV5-1
clone size: many
D gene: TRBD2
CDR3 DNA: TGCGCCAGCAGCCTAAACGGACTAGCGGAGCTTAGCACAGATACGCAGTATTTT
CDR3 protein: CASSLNGLAELSTDTQYF

CDR3 length: 14
J gene: TRBJ2-7
V gene: TRBV11-2
clone size: many
D gene: NA
CDR3 DNA: TGTGCCAGCAGCTTAGATCGGGGTATCTACGAGCAGTACTTC
CDR3 protein: CASSLDRGIYEQYF

CDR3 length: 15
J gene: TRBJ2-7
V gene: TRBV6-2/TRBV6-3
clone size: many
D gene: NA
CDR3 DNA: TGTGCCAGCACCCTCCAAGGTTCTAGTTTCTACGAGCAGTACTTC
CDR3 protein: CASTLQGSSFYEQYF

CDR3 length: 16
J gene: TRBJ2-2
V gene: TRBV5-1
clone size: many
D gene: TRBD2
CDR3 DNA: TGCGCCAGCAGCTCCCGATCTAGCGGGAGTACCGGGGAGCTGTTTTTT
CDR3 protein: CASSSRSSGSTGELFF

CDR3 length: 16
J gene: TRBJ2-3
V gene: TRBV9
clone size: many
D gene: TRBD2
CDR3 DNA: TGTGCCAGCAGCAAGTCGGGACTAGCGGAATCGGATACGCAGTATTTT
CDR3 protein: CASSKSGLAESDTQYF

CDR3 length: 15
J gene: TRBJ1-1
V gene: TRBV7-9
clone size: many
D gene: TRBD1
CDR3 DNA: TGTGCCAGCAGCTTGGGGGACAGAGGGAACACTGAAGCTTTCTTT
CDR3 protein: CASSLGDRGNTEAFF

CDR3 length: 11
J gene: TRBJ1-2
V gene: TRBV28
clone size: many
D gene: NA
CDR3 DNA: TGTGCCAGCAGTTTAAGGGGACCGCAAGACTTC
CDR3 protein: CASSLRGPQDF

CDR3 length: 14
J gene: TRBJ2-1
V gene: TRBV5-6
clone size: NA
D gene: TRBD2
CDR3 DNA: TGTGCCAGCAGCGCGATTAGCGGGAGTGATGAGCAGTTCTTC
CDR3 protein: CASSAISGSDEQFF

CDR3 length: 14
J gene: TRBJ2-1
V gene: TRBV12-5
clone size: NA
D gene: NA
CDR3 DNA: TGTGCTAGTCACCTCGACAGGCCCTACAATGAGCAGTTCTTC
CDR3 protein: CASHLDRPYNEQFF

CDR3 length: 14
J gene: TRBJ2-3
V gene: TRBV2
clone size: many
D gene: NA
CDR3 DNA: TGTGCCAGCAGTGGGCAGGCGGGCACAGATACGCAGTATTTT
CDR3 protein: CASSGQAGTDTQYF